The 16 T cell receptor beta chains below come from one sample, sequenced in a study of T cell repertoires in cytomegalovirus infection. TCRdb used MiXCR to reprocess the reads, holding one entry per CDR3 protein. The sample yields a few hundred thousand distinct CDR3 sequences, 15% to 20% seen once. The sequencing input was PBMCs. Every receptor here comes from a human donor in good health (CMV status not recorded). Some clones in this sample may be carry-over from other donors' samples.

This clonotype came up a few times. The chain is built from TRBV19 and TRBJ2-7; D is possibly TRBD2 (6 bases). Germline-derived CDR1 and CDR2 are LNHDA and SQIVND (reference sequence). Trimming took 4 bases from V and 4 from J, leaving 11 bases between them. This CDR3 spans 13 amino acids. In nucleotides, the CDR3 is TGTGCCAGTAGTAGCGGGGCCGTATACGAGCAGTACTTC. This gives the protein CASSSGAVYEQYF.

In this sample, this clonotype turned up many times. The V and J genes are TRBV28 and TRBJ2-1; 10 bases are shared with TRBD1. The CDR3 totals 17 residues. With V trimmed by 2 bases and J by 5 bases, 9 bases remained unmatched. The germline gives CDR1 MDHEN, CDR2 SYDVKM. CDR3 amino acids: CASSLATGGASDNEQFF. The CDR3 nucleotides read TGTGCCAGCAGTTTAGCGACAGGGGGCGCGAGCGACAATGAGCAGTTCTTC.

This clonotype turned up a few times. The genes are TRBV28 and TRBJ2-7; D may be TRBD1 or TRBD2 (5 bases each). There are 12 residues in the CDR3. Germline V gene lookup returns CDR1 MDHEN and CDR2 SYDVKM. The V end was cut by 10 bases, the J end by 1 base, with 11 bases between. The CDR3 reads CATEGLSYEQYF. The CDR3 DNA sequence: TGTGCCACCGAGGGGTTATCCTACGAGCAGTACTTC. The full variable domain, with the rest looked up from reference TRBV28 and TRBJ2-7, is DVKVTQSSRYLVKRTGEKVFLECVQDMDHENMFWYRQDPGLGLRLIYFSYDVKMKEKGDIPEGYSVSREKKERFSLILESASTNQTSMYLCATEGLSYEQYFGPGTRLTVT.

The rearrangement joins TRBV20-1 to TRBJ1-2; D gene uncertain. V lost 7 bases and J lost 0, with 9 bases in between. The germline V gene has CDR1 DFQATT and CDR2 SNEGSKA (reference sequence). This CDR3 comprises 12 residues. CDR3 nucleotides: TGCAGTGTTTCGGCCGCTAACTATGGCTACACCTTC. Protein product: CSVSAANYGYTF.

The chain joins TRBV7-9 to TRBJ2-5; D is unresolved. The CDR3 length is 15 residues. CDR1 and CDR2 (germline): SEHNR, FQNEAQ (reference sequence). Trimming cost V 2 bases and J 2 bases, with 12 bases left between them. The CDR3 DNA sequence: TGTGCCAGCAGCTTAAACTCCCCACTTCAAGAGACCCAGTACTTC. It yields the protein CASSLNSPLQETQYF.

In this sample, this clonotype turned up a few times. The chain employs TRBV2 and TRBJ1-2; the D gene is possibly TRBD1 (5 bases). CDR1 and CDR2 (germline): SNHLY, FYNNEI. This CDR3 spans 14 amino acids. The V end was cut by 3 bases, the J end by 1 base, with 9 bases between. CDR3 sequence reads: CASSDSQGNYGYTF. CDR3 DNA: TGTGCCAGCAGTGACAGTCAGGGTAACTATGGCTACACCTTC.

This chain links TRBV6-6 with TRBJ2-7; the match to TRBD2 covers 11 bases. Looked up from germline, CDR1 is MNHNY and CDR2 is SVGAGI (reference sequence). This CDR3 has 14 residues. With V trimmed by 8 bases and J by 7 bases, 10 bases remained unmatched. The CDR3 DNA follows: TGTGCCAGCTCACAGACTAGCGGGGTTGGGGAGCAGTACTTC. This encodes CASSQTSGVGEQYF.

This clonotype appeared a few times. CDR3: CSAADGQALWNEKLFF. CDR3 nucleotides: TGCAGTGCCGCCGATGGGCAGGCCCTATGGAATGAAAAACTGTTTTTT. The chain combines TRBV20-1 with TRBJ1-4; D unclear. CDR3 length: 16 amino acids. From germline, CDR1 is DFQATT and CDR2 SNEGSKA (reference sequence). V was clipped by 6 bases and J by 5 bases, with 22 bases between them.

This rearrangement joins TRBV6-6 to TRBJ1-6, with D unresolved. V was clipped by 5 bases and J by 9 bases, with 8 bases between them. The CDR3 is made up of 12 amino acids. Germline V gene lookup returns CDR1 MNHNY and CDR2 SVGAGI (reference sequence). The CDR3 DNA reads TGTGCCAGCAGTCCGGGCTCTTCACCCCTCCACTTT. Translated, it gives CASSPGSSPLHF.

This clonotype was found many times. The V gene is TRBV4-3, the J gene TRBJ2-2, with 9 positions matching TRBD2. There are 16 residues in the CDR3. The J segment lost 9 bases and the V segment lost 0 bases, leaving 8 bases of the junction unmatched. The V gene's germline CDR1 is LGHNA and CDR2 YSLEER. DNA of the CDR3: TGCGCCAGCAGCCAAGAGCGGGGGGGCCGTTCTAGGGAGCTGTTTTTT. This translates into CASSQERGGRSRELFF.

This clonotype was recorded a few times. This sequence joins TRBV6-1 and TRBJ2-1; no clear D gene. Deletions cut 6 bases from V and 4 bases from J, with 13 bases between. The CDR3 runs to 14 residues. Germline values: CDR1 MNHNS, CDR2 SASEGT. In nucleotides, the CDR3 is TGTGCCAGCAGCCCGGACGGAGCGTACAATGAGCAGTTCTTC. Protein product: CASSPDGAYNEQFF.

V is TRBV19 and J is TRBJ1-1; 9 nucleotides agree with TRBD1. J lost 5 bases, V lost 6 bases, and 10 bases had no gene match. Per the germline V gene, CDR1 is LNHDA and CDR2 is SQIVND (reference sequence). The CDR3 extends over 15 amino acids. The CDR3 DNA reads as TGTGCCAGTAGACGAACAGGGGGCGATTGGACTGAAGCTTTCTTT. Encoded protein: CASRRTGGDWTEAFF. The full variable domain, its missing parts supplied by reference TRBV19 and TRBJ1-1, is DGGITQSPKYLFRKEGQNVTLSCEQNLNHDAMYWYRQDPGQGLRLIYYSQIVNDFQKGDIAEGYSVSREKKESFPLTVTSAQKNPTAFYLCASRRTGGDWTEAFFGQGTRLTVV.

This clonotype was picked up many times. J is TRBJ2-7 and V is TRBV7-2; TRBD1 agrees at 7 bases. This CDR3 comprises 15 residues. V lost 6 bases and J lost 2; bases outside the gene matches: 10. Germline V gene data show CDR1 as SGHTA and CDR2 as FQGNSA. The CDR3 DNA sequence: TGTGCCAGCAGTACTGCCGGGACAGACCCCTACGAGCAGTACTTC. As protein: CASSTAGTDPYEQYF.

This clonotype was seen repeatedly, ten times or more. The chain has TRBV6-1 and TRBJ2-2; 7 nucleotides match TRBD1. CDR1 and CDR2 (germline): MNHNS, SASEGT. Trimming took 5 bases from V and 2 from J; bases not matched to a gene: 8. The CDR3 runs 16 residues. The CDR3, as DNA: TGTGCCAGCAGTTCAGGGACAGACTATAACACCGGGGAGCTGTTTTTT. It codes for CASSSGTDYNTGELFF.

The chain couples TRBV28 to TRBJ1-4, with unresolved D. V dropped 2 bases and J dropped 2 bases, with 9 bases sitting between them. Germline V gene lookup returns CDR1 MDHEN and CDR2 SYDVKM. This CDR3 contains 15 residues. For the CDR3, the DNA is TGTGCCAGCAGTTTAAGTGGGAGGACTAATGAAAAACTGTTTTTT. It is translated as CASSLSGRTNEKLFF.

This clonotype was recorded a few times. This chain uses TRBV10-3 with TRBJ1-6; the match to TRBD1 covers 9 bases. V was clipped by 4 bases and J by 6 bases; unmatched bases: 7. There are 16 residues in the CDR3. The germline V gene encodes CDR1 ENHRY and CDR2 SYGVKD. CDR3 bases: TGTGCCATCAGTGTGGATTCGACAGGGGGTAATTCACCCCTCCACTTT. Its protein product is CAISVDSTGGNSPLHF.